This T cell receptor (beta chain) was obtained from a study of cytomegalovirus exposure and HLA in healthy donors. The study, taken as a whole, reports: Despite most TCR sequences being rare, some public TCRs occurred in many donors. The study recorded some 160 TCR beta chains that were cytomegalovirus-associated.

Trimming left V 0 bases short and J 3 bases short, with 9 bases between. Germline assignment: CDR1 SGHRS and CDR2 YFSETQ. The CDR3 consists of 15 residues. Comments on this clone: The antigen is not known.

The donors were part of the validation cohort of roughly 110 subjects. That cohort was separate from the first cohort, which comprised under 750 subjects. The method was immunoSEQ multiplex PCR; TCRdb's version includes in-frame clones alone and lacks a portion of them. Of roughly 43,000 clones in the sample, 92% are singletons; the top ten hold more than 4.5%. The rearrangement links TRBV5-1 to TRBJ2-2, with D hard to call. The receptor's source is a man in his late teens or twenties in good health and CMV-seronegative. Sample: PBMCs. CDR3 region: CASSLGHLDTGELFF. Here the CDR3 DNA reads TGCGCCAGCAGCTTGGGGCACCTGGACACCGGGGAGCTGTTTTTT. Supplemented by reference TRBV5-1 and TRBJ2-2, the full variable domain reads KAGVTQTPRYLIKTRGQQVTLSCSPISGHRSVSWYQQTPGQGLQFLFEYFSETQRNKGNFPGRFSGRQFSNSRSEMNVSTLELGDSALYLCASSLGHLDTGELFFGEGSRLTVL.